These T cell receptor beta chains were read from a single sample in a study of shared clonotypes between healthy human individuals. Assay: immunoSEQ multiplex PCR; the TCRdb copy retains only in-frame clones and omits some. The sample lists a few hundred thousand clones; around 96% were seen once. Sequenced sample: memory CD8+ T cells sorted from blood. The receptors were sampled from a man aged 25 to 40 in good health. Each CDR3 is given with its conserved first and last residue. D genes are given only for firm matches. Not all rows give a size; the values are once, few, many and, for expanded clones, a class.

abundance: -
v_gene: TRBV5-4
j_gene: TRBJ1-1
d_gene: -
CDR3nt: TGTGCCAGCAGCTTTACAGAGGGAGAAGCTTTCTTT
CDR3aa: CASSFTEGEAFF

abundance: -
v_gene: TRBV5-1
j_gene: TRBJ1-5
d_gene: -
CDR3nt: TGCGCCAGCAGCTTGGGAGGGTTCAGGAATCAGCCCCAGCATTTT
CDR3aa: CASSLGGFRNQPQHF

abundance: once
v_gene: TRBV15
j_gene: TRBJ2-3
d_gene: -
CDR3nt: TGTGCCACCAGCAGAGCCGGGAGCAGAGATACGCAGTATTTT
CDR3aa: CATSRAGSRDTQYF

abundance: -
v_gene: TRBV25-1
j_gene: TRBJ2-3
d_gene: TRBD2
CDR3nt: TGTGCCAGCAGTGAACTAGCGGGACCAGATACGCAGTATTTT
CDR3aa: CASSELAGPDTQYF

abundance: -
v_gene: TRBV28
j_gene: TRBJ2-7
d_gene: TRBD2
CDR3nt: TGTGCCAGCAGTTTACTAGCGGGAGGGGCCTACGAGCAGTACTTC
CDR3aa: CASSLLAGGAYEQYF

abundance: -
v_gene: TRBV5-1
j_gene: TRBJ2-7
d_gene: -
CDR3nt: TGCGCCAGCAGCTTGGACCGGACTGGATCCTACGAGCAGTACTTC
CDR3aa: CASSLDRTGSYEQYF

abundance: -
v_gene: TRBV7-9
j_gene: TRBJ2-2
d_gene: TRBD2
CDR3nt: TGTGCCAGCAGGGAAGCGGGATTCACCGGGGAGCTGTTTTTT
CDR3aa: CASREAGFTGELFF

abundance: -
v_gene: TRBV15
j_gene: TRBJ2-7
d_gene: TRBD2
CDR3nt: TGTGCCACCAGCAGAGATGGACTAGCGGGAGGGGAGGAGCAGTACTTC
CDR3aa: CATSRDGLAGGEEQYF

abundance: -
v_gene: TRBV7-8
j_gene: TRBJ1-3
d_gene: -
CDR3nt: TGTGCCAGCAGCCCAGGACGGATCTCTGGAAACACCATATATTTT
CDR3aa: CASSPGRISGNTIYF

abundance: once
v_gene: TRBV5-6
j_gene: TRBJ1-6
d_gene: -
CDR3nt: TGTGCCAGCAGCAGCCACCGGACAGACTATAATTCACCCCTCCACTTT
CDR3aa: CASSSHRTDYNSPLHF

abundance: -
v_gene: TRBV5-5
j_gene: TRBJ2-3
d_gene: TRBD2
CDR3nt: TGTGCCAGCAGCTTGGTGCGGCAGGCCGGGGGGGATACGCAGTATTTT
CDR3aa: CASSLVRQAGGDTQYF

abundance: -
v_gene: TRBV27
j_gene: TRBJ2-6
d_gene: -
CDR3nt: TGTGCCACCTCGGACTCTTCTGGGGCCAACGTCCTGACTTTC
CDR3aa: CATSDSSGANVLTF

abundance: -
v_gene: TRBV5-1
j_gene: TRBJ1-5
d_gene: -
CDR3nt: TGCGCCAGCAGCTTGGCAGGGGGCAATCAGCCCCAGCATTTT
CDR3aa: CASSLAGGNQPQHF

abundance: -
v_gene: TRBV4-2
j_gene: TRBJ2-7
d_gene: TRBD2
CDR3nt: TGTGCCAGCAGCCCGGGACTAGCTTCCTACGAGCAGTACTTC
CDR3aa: CASSPGLASYEQYF

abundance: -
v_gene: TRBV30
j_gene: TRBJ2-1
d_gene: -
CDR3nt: TGTGCCTGGACTAGGCGGAATGAGCAGTTCTTC
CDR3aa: CAWTRRNEQFF

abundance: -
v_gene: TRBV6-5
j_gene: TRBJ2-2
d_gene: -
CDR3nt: TGTGCCAGCAGTTACTCGACCAGTTACACCGGGGAGCTGTTTTTT
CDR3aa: CASSYSTSYTGELFF

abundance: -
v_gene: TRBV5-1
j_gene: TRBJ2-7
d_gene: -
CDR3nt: TGCGCCAGCAGCCTGGATGGGGGCGAGCAGTACTTC
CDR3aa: CASSLDGGEQYF

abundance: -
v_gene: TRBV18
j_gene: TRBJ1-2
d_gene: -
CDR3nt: TGTGCCAGCTCACCTGACAGCTATGGCTACACCTTC
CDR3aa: CASSPDSYGYTF

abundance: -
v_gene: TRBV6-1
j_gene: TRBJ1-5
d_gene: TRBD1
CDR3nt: TGTGCCAGCAGTGAAGTTGACAGGGGAACGGGTCAGCCCCAGCATTTT
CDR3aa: CASSEVDRGTGQPQHF

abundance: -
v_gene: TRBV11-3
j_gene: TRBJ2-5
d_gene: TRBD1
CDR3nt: TGTGCCAGCAGTCGACAGGGGGGGGAGACCCAGTACTTC
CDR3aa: CASSRQGGETQYF

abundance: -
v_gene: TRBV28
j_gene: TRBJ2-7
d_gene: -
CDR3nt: TGTGCCAGCAGTTTAGAGAGGGTCTCCTACGAGCAGTACTTC
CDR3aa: CASSLERVSYEQYF

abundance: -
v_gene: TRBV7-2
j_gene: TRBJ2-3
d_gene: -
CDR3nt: TGTGCCAGCAGGAGGGGGGGGGCAGATACGCAGTATTTT
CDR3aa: CASRRGGADTQYF

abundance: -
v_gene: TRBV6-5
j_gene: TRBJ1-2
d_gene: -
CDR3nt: TGTGCCAGCCACCCGCCCTGGGGTGGTGGCTACACCTTC
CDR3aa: CASHPPWGGGYTF

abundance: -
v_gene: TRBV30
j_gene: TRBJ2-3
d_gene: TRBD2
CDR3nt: TGTGCCTGGAGCACGGGACTAGCGGGCAGCACAGATACGCAGTATTTT
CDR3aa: CAWSTGLAGSTDTQYF

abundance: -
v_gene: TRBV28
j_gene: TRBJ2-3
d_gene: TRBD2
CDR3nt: TGTGCCAGCAGTTTAAGGGCTAGCGGGAGCACAGATACGCAGTATTTT
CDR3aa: CASSLRASGSTDTQYF

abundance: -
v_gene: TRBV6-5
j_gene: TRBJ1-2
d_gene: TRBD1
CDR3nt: TGTGCCACCCGACAGGGCAGTGGCTACACCTTC
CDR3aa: CATRQGSGYTF

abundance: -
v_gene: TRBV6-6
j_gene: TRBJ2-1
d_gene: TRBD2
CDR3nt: TGTGCCAGCAGTTACGCGGGAGCTAGCGGGGTTAATGAGCAGTTCTTC
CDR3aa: CASSYAGASGVNEQFF

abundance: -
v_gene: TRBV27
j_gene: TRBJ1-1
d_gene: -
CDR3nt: TGTGCCAGCAACTCTCAGCGGTTGGGCACTGAAGCTTTCTTT
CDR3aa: CASNSQRLGTEAFF

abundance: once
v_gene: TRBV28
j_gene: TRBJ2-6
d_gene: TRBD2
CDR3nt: TGTGCCAGCAGTTTACTAGCGGGAATCTCTGGGGCCAACGTCCTGACTTTC
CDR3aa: CASSLLAGISGANVLTF

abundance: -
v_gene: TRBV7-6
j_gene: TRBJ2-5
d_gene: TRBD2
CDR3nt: TGTGCCAGCAGCTTACGGTCTAGCGGGCCAGAGACCCAGTACTTC
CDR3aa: CASSLRSSGPETQYF

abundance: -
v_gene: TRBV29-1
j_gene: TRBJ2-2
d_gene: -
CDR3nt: TGCAGCGTTGAAGCCCGGAGGGGTACCGGGGAGCTGTTTTTT
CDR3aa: CSVEARRGTGELFF

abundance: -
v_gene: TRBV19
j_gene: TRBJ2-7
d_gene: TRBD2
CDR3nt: TGTGCCAGTAGTATAAGAACTAGCGGGACATACGAGCAGTACTTC
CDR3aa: CASSIRTSGTYEQYF

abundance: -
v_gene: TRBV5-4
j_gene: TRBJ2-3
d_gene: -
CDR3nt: TGTGCCAGCAGCTTGGGACATCGAGAAATCGGAGATACGCAGTATTTT
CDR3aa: CASSLGHREIGDTQYF

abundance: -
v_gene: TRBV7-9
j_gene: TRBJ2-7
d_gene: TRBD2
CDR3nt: TGTGCCAGCAGCTTATACTTACCTTTAACCGGGACTACGCCTGGGGAGCAGTACTTC
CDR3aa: CASSLYLPLTGTTPGEQYF

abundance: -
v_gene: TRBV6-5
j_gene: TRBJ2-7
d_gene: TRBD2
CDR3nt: TGTGCCAGCAGGAGGGCGGGGGGCAACTACGAGCAGTACTTC
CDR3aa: CASRRAGGNYEQYF

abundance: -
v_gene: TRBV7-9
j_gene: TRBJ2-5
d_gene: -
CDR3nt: TGTGCCAGCAGCTGGGGGGTCAAAGAGACCCAGTACTTC
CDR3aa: CASSWGVKETQYF

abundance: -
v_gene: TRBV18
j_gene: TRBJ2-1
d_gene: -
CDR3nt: TGTGCCAGCTCACCCCCTGGCGCGTACAATGAGCAGTTCTTC
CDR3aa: CASSPPGAYNEQFF

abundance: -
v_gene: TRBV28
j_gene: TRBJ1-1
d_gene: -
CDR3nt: TGTGCCAGCAGTTTTCAGGCAGCTGAAGCTTTCTTT
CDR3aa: CASSFQAAEAFF

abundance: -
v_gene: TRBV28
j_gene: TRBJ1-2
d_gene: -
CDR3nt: TGTGCCAGCAGTTTAGGGTTCTGGCCCCGGACGACCGAGAGGAATGGCTACACCTTC
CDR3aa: CASSLGFWPRTTERNGYTF